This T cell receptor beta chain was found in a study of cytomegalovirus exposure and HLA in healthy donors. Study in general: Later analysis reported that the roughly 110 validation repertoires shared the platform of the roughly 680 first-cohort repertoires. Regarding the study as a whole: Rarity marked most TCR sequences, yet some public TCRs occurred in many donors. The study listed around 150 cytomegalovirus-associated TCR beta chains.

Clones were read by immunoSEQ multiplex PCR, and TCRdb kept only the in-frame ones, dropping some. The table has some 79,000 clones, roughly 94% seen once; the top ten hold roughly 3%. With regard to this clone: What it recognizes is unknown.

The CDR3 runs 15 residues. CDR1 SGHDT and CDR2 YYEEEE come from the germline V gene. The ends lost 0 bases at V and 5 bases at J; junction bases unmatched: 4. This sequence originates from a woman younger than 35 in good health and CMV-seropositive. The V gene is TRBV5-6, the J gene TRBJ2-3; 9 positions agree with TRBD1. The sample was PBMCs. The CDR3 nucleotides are TGTGCCAGCAGCTTGGTTGGGGACAGGGTAGATACGCAGTATTTT. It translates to CASSLVGDRVDTQYF.